Following are 11 T cell receptor beta chains from one sample sequenced in a study of T cell responses to AZD1222 COVID-19 vaccine. The protocol was immunoSEQ multiplex PCR, while the TCRdb copy is restricted to in-frame clones and leaves out a portion. The sample carries 90,000 to 150,000 clones, less than 90% recorded once. Sample: peripheral blood, taken on day 0 of AZD1222 vaccination. Receptors originate from an adult in good health.

CDR3 residues: CASSQEYQGSFEFGQYF. In DNA, the CDR3 is TGCGCCAGCAGCCAAGAATACCAGGGCAGTTTTGAATTCGGGCAGTACTTC. The chain uses TRBV4-1 and TRBJ2-7; D perhaps matches TRBD1 (5 bases). Trimming pared 0 bases from V and 9 bases from J, leaving 24 bases between. CDR3 length equals 17 residues. In germline, CDR1 is MGHRA, CDR2 YSYEKL.

This clone was seen at least ten times. This sequence joins TRBV2 and TRBJ2-7; D might be TRBD1 or TRBD2, each matching 6 bases. Germline V gene lookup returns CDR1 SNHLY and CDR2 FYNNEI. V lost 8 bases and J 1 base, leaving 15 bases between the germline ends. The CDR3 is 14 amino acids. Here the CDR3 DNA reads TGTGCCAGCGTTATCCAGGGGACTTCCTACGAGCAGTACTTC. This translates into CASVIQGTSYEQYF.

This rearrangement joins TRBV7-3 to TRBJ2-2, with D tentatively TRBD2 (5 bases). Trimming took 5 bases from V and 5 from J, leaving 18 bases between them. CDR1 SGHTA and CDR2 FQGTGA come from the germline V gene. This CDR3 spans 16 amino acids. CDR3 amino acids: CASSPGWAGGTGELFF. CDR3 DNA: TGTGCCAGCAGCCCCGGGTGGGCGGGCGGTACCGGGGAGCTGTTTTTT.

This clone was observed a single time. This chain uses TRBV9 with TRBJ2-1; no clear D gene. The CDR3 runs to 13 residues. Germline V CDR1 and CDR2: SGDLS, YYNGEE. Trimming removed 0 bases at V and 2 bases at J, with 3 bases between. The CDR3 DNA is TGTGCCAGCAGCGTAGGAGCCTACAATGAGCAGTTCTTC. Its translation is CASSVGAYNEQFF. The full variable domain, in which reference TRBV9 and TRBJ2-1 provide the parts outside the CDR3, is DSGVTQTPKHLITATGQRVTLRCSPRSGDLSVYWYQQSLDQGLQFLIQYYNGEERAKGNILERFSAQQFPDLHSELNLSSLELGDSALYFCASSVGAYNEQFFGPGTRLTVL.

The chain uses TRBV6-5 and TRBJ1-6; no clear D gene. V was trimmed by 6 bases and J by 8 bases, leaving 14 bases between them. The CDR3 runs 14 residues. The V gene's germline CDR1 is MNHEY and CDR2 SVGAGI. CDR3 bases: TGTGCCAGCAGAGCGTCGCGACGGGATTCACCCCTCCACTTT. Translating gives CASRASRRDSPLHF.

This clone was counted only a few times. The chain links TRBV25-1 to TRBJ2-4, with unresolved D. Between the trimmed V and J ends, which lost 3 bases and 3 bases, there was a span of 9 bases. The CDR3 contains 14 residues. The germline V gene has CDR1 MGHDK and CDR2 SYGVNS. DNA of the CDR3: TGTGCCAGCAGTGAGGCCAGAGACAAAAACATTCAGTACTTC. The encoded protein is CASSEARDKNIQYF.

The chain uses TRBV2 and TRBJ1-2, with D uncertain. The CDR3 is 14 amino acids. V was trimmed by 4 bases and J by 7 bases, leaving 16 bases between them. Germline CDR1 and CDR2: SNHLY and FYNNEI. CDR3 nucleotides: TGTGCCAGCAGTGCGTACCGACAACCGGGTGGCTACACCTTC. It codes for CASSAYRQPGGYTF. Looking up the rest from reference TRBV2 and TRBJ1-2 gives the full variable domain: EPEVTQTPSHQVTQMGQEVILRCVPISNHLYFYWYRQILGQKVEFLVSFYNNEISEKSEIFDDQFSVERPDGSNFTLKIRSTKLEDSAMYFCASSAYRQPGGYTFGSGTRLTVV.

In DNA form, the CDR3 reads TGTGCCAGCTCAGCTGCAGGGGGCGACTACGAGCAGTACTTC. Translation: CASSAAGGDYEQYF. This chain joins TRBV18 and TRBJ2-7, with TRBD1 matching 8 bases. The CDR3 runs 14 residues. Unmatched junction bases numbered 6, after V lost 5 bases and J lost 3 bases. Germline assignment: CDR1 KGHSH and CDR2 LQKENI.

The chain is built from TRBV28 and TRBJ1-6, with D hard to call. V was clipped by 2 bases and J by 4 bases, with 6 bases between them. Germline V gene sequence: CDR1 MDHEN, CDR2 SYDVKM. The CDR3 runs to 14 residues. This CDR3 is CASSLNGYNSPLHF. The CDR3 coding sequence is TGTGCCAGCAGTTTAAACGGTTATAATTCACCCCTCCACTTT.

This chain joins TRBV21-1 and TRBJ1-4. TRBV21-1 is reported as a pseudogene. This CDR3 is 14 amino acids long. The CDR3 DNA reads TGTGCCAGCATTGGGGACGGAAAAAATGAAAAACTGTTTTTT. Encoded protein: CASIGDGKNEKLFF.

This clone appeared many times. The chain carries TRBV6-4 and TRBJ2-6, with D hard to call. The CDR3 is 13 residues long. Between the trimmed V and J ends, which lost 0 bases and 3 bases, there was a span of 0 bases. The germline V gene has CDR1 MRHNA and CDR2 SNTAGT. The CDR3 bases are TGTGCCAGCAGTGACTCTGGGGCCAACGTCCTGACTTTC. It yields the protein CASSDSGANVLTF.